Reported below is one T cell receptor beta chain. What antigen it recognizes has not been identified. No quality values exist for individual bases; no much larger clone is one base distant. The sample comes from a study of shared T cell receptors in the human thymus (dated by TCRdb to the early 2020s). About the full investigation: The study examined how the human thymus generates shared, self-reactive T-cell receptor alpha chains.

Between the V and J ends, shortened by 3 bases and 3 bases respectively, the junction contains 15 bases. From its cysteine to its phenylalanine, the CDR3 spans 15 amino acids. This entry keeps only the CDR3 DNA: 45 bases, framed from base 1. CDR1 and CDR2 were assigned from the germline V gene as KGHSH and LQKENI. Libraries were prepared through the immunoSEQ multiplex PCR assay. What TCRdb holds here is the immuneACCESS table cut down to in-frame rearrangements. Part of the clones is not present; checked against another copy, under half of the missing clones reflect an unresolved V gene, and the others are unexplained. For this sample there are over 450,000 clones; approximately 80% appear just once. About 0.014% of the sample is in the top ten clones. The sample also formed part of further work on human thymus T cells. Reported in the second study: Immunologically healthy infants undergoing open corrective cardiac surgery for congenital heart defects in Finland were used as donors. The thymus tissue came from surgical resects taken out during corrective cardiac surgery. Biased V and J gene segment usage appeared to be present in both thymic and peripheral blood repertoires. The related research reported highly overlapping thymic TCR repertoires among unrelated individuals. The study described the TCR alpha and beta repertoires in roughly 8 infant thymus samples and a few matching peripheral blood samples. The infant donors were roughly 7 to 244 days old, and the cohort included a handful of males and two females. Thymocytes were released mechanically from tissue and stored at -70 °C as pellets of 10-30 million cells. A QIAsymphony instrument was used to extract genomic DNA from the frozen cell pellets. Using the immunoSEQ multiplex PCR assay, the TCRB and TCRAD loci were amplified from a standardized quantity of quality-controlled genomic DNA. The amplicons covered the V(D)J region and were long enough to include the CDR3 and to identify the V and J genes. Amplicon sequencing was performed on an Illumina platform through the commercial immunoSEQ service. Primer bias and sequencing errors were corrected as previously described, and TCRAD and TCRB were defined on the basis of the IMGT database. The repertoires were analysed using immunoSEQ Analyzer 3.0 and VDJTools for basic statistics, V/J segment usage, diversity estimates, rarefaction and pairwise overlap. Diversity was estimated with Chao1, ChaoE, Efron-Thisted, Shannon and inverse Simpson indices, and also on datasets down-sampled to the smallest sample. Repertoire overlap was determined by strict matching of CDR3 nucleotide sequence, V gene and J gene, and Jaccard-based multidimensional scaling clustering was applied. Thymus samples yielded on average approximately 860,000 unique TCRB clonotypes, compared with 65,000 to 100,000 from blood samples.

This TCR came from a boy in the first two years of life with a congenital heart defect. Donor details come from another sample of the same person, matched by shared clones. Here the chain combines TRBV18 and TRBJ2-7, with a tentative D gene TRBD1 over 6 matching bases. The sequencing sample was made of thymocytes. The DNA sequence is TGTGCCAGCTCACCTTTTAGTGGGGGCGGCTACGAGCAGTACTTC. Its translation is CASSPFSGGGYEQYF.